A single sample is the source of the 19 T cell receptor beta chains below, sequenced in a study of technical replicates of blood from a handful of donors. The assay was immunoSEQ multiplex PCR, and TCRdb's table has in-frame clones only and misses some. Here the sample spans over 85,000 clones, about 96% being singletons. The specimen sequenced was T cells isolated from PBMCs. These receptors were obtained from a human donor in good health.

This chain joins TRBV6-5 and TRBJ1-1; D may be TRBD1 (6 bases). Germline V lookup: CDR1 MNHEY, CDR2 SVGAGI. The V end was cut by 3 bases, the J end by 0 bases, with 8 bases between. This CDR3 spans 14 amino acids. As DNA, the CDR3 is TGTGCCAGCAGTTATAACAGGGTGAACACTGAAGCTTTCTTT. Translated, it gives CASSYNRVNTEAFF.

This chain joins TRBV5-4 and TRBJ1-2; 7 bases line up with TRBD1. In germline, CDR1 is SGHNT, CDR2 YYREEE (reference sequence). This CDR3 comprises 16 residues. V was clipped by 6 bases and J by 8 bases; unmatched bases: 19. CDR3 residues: CASTSSGGGHGRGYTF. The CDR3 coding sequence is TGTGCCAGCACCTCCTCAGGGGGAGGCCATGGGCGAGGCTACACCTTC.

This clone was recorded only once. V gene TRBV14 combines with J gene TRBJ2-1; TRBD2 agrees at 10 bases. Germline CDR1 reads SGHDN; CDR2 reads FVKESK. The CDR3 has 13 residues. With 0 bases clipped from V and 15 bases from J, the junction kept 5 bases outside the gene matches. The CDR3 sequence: CASSQDPAGGLFF. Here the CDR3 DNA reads TGTGCCAGCAGCCAAGATCCAGCGGGAGGGCTGTTCTTC.

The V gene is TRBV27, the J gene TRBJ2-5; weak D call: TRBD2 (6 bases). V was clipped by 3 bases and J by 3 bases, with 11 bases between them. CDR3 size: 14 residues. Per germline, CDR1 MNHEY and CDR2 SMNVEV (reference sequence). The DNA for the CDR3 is TGTGCCAGCAGTTTCACCGGGAGTGAAGAGACCCAGTACTTC. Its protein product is CASSFTGSEETQYF.

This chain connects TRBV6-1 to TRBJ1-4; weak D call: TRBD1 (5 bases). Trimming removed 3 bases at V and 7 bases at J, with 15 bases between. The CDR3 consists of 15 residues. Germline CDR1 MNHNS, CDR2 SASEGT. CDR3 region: CASSENSKGAEKLFF. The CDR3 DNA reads TGTGCCAGCAGTGAGAATTCCAAAGGGGCTGAAAAACTGTTTTTT.

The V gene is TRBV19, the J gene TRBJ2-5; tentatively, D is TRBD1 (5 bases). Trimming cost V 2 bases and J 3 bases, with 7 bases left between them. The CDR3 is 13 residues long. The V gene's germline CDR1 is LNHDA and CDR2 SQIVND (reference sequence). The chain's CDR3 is CASSISREETQYF. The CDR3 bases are TGTGCCAGTAGTATATCCAGGGAAGAGACCCAGTACTTC.

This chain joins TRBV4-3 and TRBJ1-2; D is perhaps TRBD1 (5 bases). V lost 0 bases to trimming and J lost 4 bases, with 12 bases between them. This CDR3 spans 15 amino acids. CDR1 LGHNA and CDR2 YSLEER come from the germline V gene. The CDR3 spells CASSQDKGVVYGYTF. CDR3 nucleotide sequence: TGCGCCAGCAGCCAAGATAAAGGGGTTGTCTATGGCTACACCTTC.

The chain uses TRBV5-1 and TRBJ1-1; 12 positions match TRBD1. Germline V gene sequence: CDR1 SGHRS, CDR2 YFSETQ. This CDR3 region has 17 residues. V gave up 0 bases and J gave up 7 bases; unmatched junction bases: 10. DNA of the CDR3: TGCGCCAGCAGCTTGGAGGGGACAGGGGGCGAGTATAGTGAAGCTTTCTTT. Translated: CASSLEGTGGEYSEAFF.

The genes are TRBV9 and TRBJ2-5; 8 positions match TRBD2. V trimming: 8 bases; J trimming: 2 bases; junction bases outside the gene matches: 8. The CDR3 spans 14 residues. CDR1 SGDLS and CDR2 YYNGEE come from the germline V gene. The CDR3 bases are TGTGCCAGTAACCTAGCGGGCATACAAGAGACCCAGTACTTC. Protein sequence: CASNLAGIQETQYF.

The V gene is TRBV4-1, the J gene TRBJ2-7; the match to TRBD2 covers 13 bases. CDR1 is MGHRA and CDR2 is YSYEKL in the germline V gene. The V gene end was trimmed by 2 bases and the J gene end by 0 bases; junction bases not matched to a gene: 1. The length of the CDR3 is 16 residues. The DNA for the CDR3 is TGCGCCAGCAGCCAATGGACTAGCGGGAGCTCCTACGAGCAGTACTTC. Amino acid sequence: CASSQWTSGSSYEQYF.

The CDR3 loop is CAISAGQAYEQYF. Here the CDR3 DNA reads TGTGCCATCAGTGCTGGACAAGCCTACGAGCAGTACTTC. This chain uses TRBV10-3 with TRBJ2-7; tentative D call: TRBD1 (5 bases). Trimming took 4 bases from V and 2 from J, leaving 9 bases between them. The CDR3 spans 13 residues. Looked up from germline, CDR1 is ENHRY and CDR2 is SYGVKD.

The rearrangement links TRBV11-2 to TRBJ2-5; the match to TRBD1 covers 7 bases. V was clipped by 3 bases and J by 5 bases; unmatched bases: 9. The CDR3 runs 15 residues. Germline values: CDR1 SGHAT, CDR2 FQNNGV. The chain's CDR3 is CASSFSTGASETQYF. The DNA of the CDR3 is TGTGCCAGCAGCTTTAGTACAGGGGCATCGGAGACCCAGTACTTC.

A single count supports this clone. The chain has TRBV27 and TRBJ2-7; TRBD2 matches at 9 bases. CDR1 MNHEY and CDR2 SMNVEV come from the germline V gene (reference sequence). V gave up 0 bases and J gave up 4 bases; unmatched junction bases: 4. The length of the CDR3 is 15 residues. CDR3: CASSLSAGGPYEQYF. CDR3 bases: TGTGCCAGCAGTTTATCCGCGGGAGGGCCATACGAGCAGTACTTC.

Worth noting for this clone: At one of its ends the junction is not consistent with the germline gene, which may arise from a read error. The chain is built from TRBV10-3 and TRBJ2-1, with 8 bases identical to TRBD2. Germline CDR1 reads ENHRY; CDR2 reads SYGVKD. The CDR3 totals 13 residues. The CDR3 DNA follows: TGTGCCATGAGTGACGGGAGGGCCCCTGAGCAGTTCTTC. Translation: CAMSDGRAPEQFF.

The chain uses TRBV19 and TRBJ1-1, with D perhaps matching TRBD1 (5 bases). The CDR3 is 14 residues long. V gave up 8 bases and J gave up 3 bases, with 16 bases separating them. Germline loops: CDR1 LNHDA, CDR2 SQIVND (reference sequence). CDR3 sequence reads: CASQEEGPYTEAFF. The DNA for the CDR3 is TGTGCCAGTCAAGAGGAGGGACCTTACACTGAAGCTTTCTTT.

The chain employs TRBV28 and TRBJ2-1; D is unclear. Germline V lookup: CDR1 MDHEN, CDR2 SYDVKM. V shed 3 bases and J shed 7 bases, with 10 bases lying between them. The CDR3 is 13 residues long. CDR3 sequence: CASSLVLENEQFF. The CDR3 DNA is TGTGCCAGCAGTTTGGTACTTGAAAATGAGCAGTTCTTC.

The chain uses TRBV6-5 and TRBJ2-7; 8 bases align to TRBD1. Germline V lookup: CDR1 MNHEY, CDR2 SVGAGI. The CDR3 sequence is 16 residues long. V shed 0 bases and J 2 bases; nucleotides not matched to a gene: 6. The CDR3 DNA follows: TGTGCCAGCAGTTACTCGAATCTACAGGGGGCCTACGAGCAGTACTTC. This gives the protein CASSYSNLQGAYEQYF.

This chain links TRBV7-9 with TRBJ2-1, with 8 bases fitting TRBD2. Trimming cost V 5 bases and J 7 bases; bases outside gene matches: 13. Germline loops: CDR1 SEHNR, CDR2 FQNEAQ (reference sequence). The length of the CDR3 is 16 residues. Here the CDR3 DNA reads TGTGCCAGCAGCCCCCCCCTAGGGACTAGTAAGAATGAGCAGTTCTTC. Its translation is CASSPPLGTSKNEQFF.

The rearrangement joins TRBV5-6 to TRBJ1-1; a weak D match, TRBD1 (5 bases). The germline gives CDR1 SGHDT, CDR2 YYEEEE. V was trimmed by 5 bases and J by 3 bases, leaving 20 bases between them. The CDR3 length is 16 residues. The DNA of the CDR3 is TGTGCCAGCAGTCCCGGGACTGGTGATGGGGACACTGAAGCTTTCTTT. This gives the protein CASSPGTGDGDTEAFF.